The 15 T cell receptor beta chains below were found in one sample sequenced in a study of identical twins. TCRdb recomputed calls from the 5' RACE reads with MiXCR, one row per CDR3 protein. The sample has about 250,000 distinct CDR3 sequences, more than 12% seen once. The specimen was memory (CD45RO+) T cells sorted from blood. These receptors all come from a woman younger than 30 in good health.

This clonotype was counted at least ten times. The J gene is TRBJ2-2, the V gene TRBV6-4, with D hard to call. Germline CDR1 is MRHNA and CDR2 is SNTAGT. The CDR3 has 13 amino acids. V lost 2 bases and J lost 3, with 4 bases in between. This chain's CDR3 is CASSDKDTGELFF. In DNA form, the CDR3 reads TGTGCCAGCAGTGACAAGGACACCGGGGAGCTGTTTTTT.

This clonotype turned up a few times. Here the CDR3 reads CASSFRGADSYNEQFF. CDR3 coding DNA: TGCGCCAGCAGCTTCAGAGGGGCAGACTCCTACAATGAGCAGTTCTTC. The chain is built from TRBV5-1 and TRBJ2-1; perhaps D is TRBD1 or TRBD2 (5 bases each). This CDR3 comprises 16 residues. Germline CDR1 reads SGHRS; CDR2 reads YFSETQ. The ends were cut back, 2 bases at V and 0 bases at J, with 12 bases in the middle. Full variable domain (rest looked up from reference TRBV5-1 and TRBJ2-1): KAGVTQTPRYLIKTRGQQVTLSCSPISGHRSVSWYQQTPGQGLQFLFEYFSETQRNKGNFPGRFSGRQFSNSRSEMNVSTLELGDSALYLCASSFRGADSYNEQFFGPGTRLTVL.

The chain carries TRBV7-2 and TRBJ2-3; 10 nucleotides line up with TRBD2. The germline V gene encodes CDR1 SGHTA and CDR2 FQGNSA. This CDR3 is built from 14 residues. The V gene end was trimmed by 4 bases and the J gene end by 5 bases; junction bases not matched to a gene: 3. The CDR3 region has the DNA TGTGCCAGCAGCTCTAGCGGGAGAGGAGATACGCAGTATTTT. This encodes CASSSSGRGDTQYF. Using reference TRBV7-2 and TRBJ2-3 for the parts outside the CDR3, the full variable domain is GAGVSQSPSNKVTEKGKDVELRCDPISGHTALYWYRQSLGQGLEFLIYFQGNSAPDKSGLPSDRFSAERTGGSVSTLTIQRTQQEDSAVYLCASSSSGRGDTQYFGPGTRLTVL.

This clonotype was observed many times. At one end the junction does not follow the germline gene, possibly because of a read error. The chain uses TRBV20-1 and TRBJ1-5; D gene ambiguous. The CDR3 spans 14 residues. Germline CDR1 DFQATT, CDR2 SNEGSKA (reference sequence). The DNA of the CDR3 is TGCAGTGCTGGAGACGGAACGGTAAATCAGCCCCAGCATTTT. Its translation is CSAGDGTVNQPQHF.

Only a few counts were recorded for this clonotype. The gene calls are TRBV20-1 and TRBJ2-5; 11 bases map to TRBD2. V was pared by 2 bases and J by 4 bases, with 6 bases of the junction left unmatched. Germline V lookup: CDR1 DFQATT, CDR2 SNEGSKA (reference sequence). This CDR3 contains 15 residues. Here the CDR3 reads CSARRSGGAPETQYF. The CDR3 DNA follows: TGCAGTGCTAGACGTAGCGGGGGGGCCCCAGAGACCCAGTACTTC.

The chain joins TRBV5-4 to TRBJ2-7; 9 bases align to TRBD1. The CDR3 runs 13 residues. CDR1 and CDR2 (germline): SGHNT, YYREEE (reference sequence). The V gene end was trimmed by 4 bases and the J gene end by 6 bases; junction bases not matched to a gene: 5. CDR3: CASSAGQGSEQYF. In nucleotides, the CDR3 is TGTGCCAGCAGCGCGGGACAGGGAAGCGAGCAGTACTTC. The full variable domain, in which reference TRBV5-4 and TRBJ2-7 provide the parts outside the CDR3, is ETGVTQSPTHLIKTRGQQVTLRCSSQSGHNTVSWYQQALGQGPQFIFQYYREEENGRGNFPPRFSGLQFPNYSSELNVNALELDDSALYLCASSAGQGSEQYFGPGTRLTVT.

This chain uses TRBV20-1 with TRBJ2-1, with 12 nucleotides matching TRBD2. Germline loops: CDR1 DFQATT, CDR2 SNEGSKA (reference sequence). This CDR3 comprises 12 residues. The V gene end was trimmed by 6 bases and the J gene end by 13 bases; junction bases not matched to a gene: 7. The CDR3 nucleotides read TGCAGTGCCAGGACTAGCGGGACTGTCCAGTTCTTC. Translated, it gives CSARTSGTVQFF.

The V call is TRBV6-1, the J call TRBJ2-3, with 13 positions matching TRBD2. Germline V lookup: CDR1 MNHNS, CDR2 SASEGT. Trimming at V came to 8 bases and at J to 7 bases, leaving 9 bases not matched to a gene. The CDR3 loop spans 15 amino acids. The CDR3 coding sequence is TGTGCCAGCTATGTCGGGACTAGCGGGACGAATACGCAGTATTTT. It yields the protein CASYVGTSGTNTQYF.

This chain joins TRBV18 and TRBJ1-1; weak D call: TRBD1 (5 bases). The CDR3 contains 13 residues. Trimming cost V 6 bases and J 10 bases, with 18 bases left between them. In germline, CDR1 is KGHSH, CDR2 LQKENI. CDR3 residues: CASSLGRGALAFF. As DNA, the CDR3 is TGTGCCAGCTCCCTCGGACGTGGGGCGTTAGCTTTCTTT.

This clonotype has only a few counts. The rearrangement links TRBV20-1 to TRBJ2-3; no clear D. Germline lookup yields CDR1 DFQATT and CDR2 SNEGSKA (reference sequence). The CDR3 totals 14 residues. With 5 bases removed from V and 0 bases from J, the gap between germline ends came to 12 bases. CDR3 protein: CSAPRASSTDTQYF. Here the CDR3 DNA reads TGCAGTGCTCCCCGGGCCTCTAGCACAGATACGCAGTATTTT.

This clonotype has ten or more counts. At one end the junction does not follow the germline gene, possibly because of a read error. The CDR3 here is CASSLGQGRETQYF. The CDR3 nucleotides are TGTGCCAGCAGTTTAGGTCAGGGGAGGGAGACCCAGTACTTC. The chain employs TRBV5-1 and TRBJ2-5, with D possibly called TRBD1 or TRBD2 (6 bases each). The length of the CDR3 is 14 residues. Germline V CDR1 and CDR2: SGHRS, YFSETQ.

The chain has TRBV4-1 and TRBJ2-3; D remains unclear. In germline, CDR1 is MGHRA, CDR2 YSYEKL. This CDR3 comprises 12 residues. V lost 1 base and J 7 bases, leaving 6 bases between the germline ends. The CDR3 DNA reads as TGCGCCAGCAGCCAAGTAGGGAATACGCAGTATTTT. Translated, it gives CASSQVGNTQYF.

The CDR3 sequence is CASSSPNIQHGSWYF. The CDR3 DNA reads TGTGCCAGCAGTTCGCCTAATATCCAACACGGGAGTTGGTACTTC. The chain links TRBV6-5 to TRBJ2-7; D perhaps matches TRBD2 (6 bases). The germline gives CDR1 MNHEY, CDR2 SVGAGI. V lost 4 bases, J lost 12 bases, and 25 bases lay in between. This CDR3 is 15 amino acids long.

This clonotype occurred a few times. The chain couples TRBV18 to TRBJ2-5, with TRBD1 as a possible D gene (6 bases). V was trimmed by 3 bases and J by 3 bases, leaving 14 bases between them. This CDR3 comprises 15 residues. The germline gives CDR1 KGHSH, CDR2 LQKENI. This CDR3 reads CASSPRAQGEETQYF. CDR3 DNA: TGTGCCAGCTCACCTCGGGCACAGGGAGAAGAGACCCAGTACTTC.

Note on this clonotype: A read error may account for a junction end that differs from germline. The CDR3 is CSARVSGRVNNEQFF. Written as DNA, the CDR3 is TGCAGTGCCAGAGTTAGCGGGAGGGTGAACAATGAGCAGTTCTTC. This chain links TRBV20-1 with TRBJ2-1; 11 bases align to TRBD2. Germline V gene lookup returns CDR1 DFQATT and CDR2 SNEGSKA (reference sequence). CDR3 length: 15 residues.